This T cell receptor beta chain was found in a study of blood T cell repertoires in COVID-19. In the study overall: Samples of COVID-19 (acute and convalescent) were obtained from the United States, Italy and Spain. PBMCs, B-cell-depleted T cells, or T cells were the source of the cDNA or gDNA that made up the material.

The CDR3 sequence is 15 residues long. V was clipped by 3 bases and J by 6 bases; unmatched bases: 4. Germline assignment: CDR1 MGHRA and CDR2 YSYEKL. Original analysis: Amplification of reference gene primers provided the estimated nucleated cell counts. The table came from immunoSEQ multiplex PCR; TCRdb's copy has only in-frame clones and leaves some out. V and J calls and clone size are those listed in that table; D and trimming were worked out from the DNA. Here the sample spans about 250,000 clones, nearly 90% being singletons. The sequenced sample consisted of peripheral blood. This receptor was identified in a man younger than 35 with active or convalescent COVID-19. The genes are TRBV4-1 and TRBJ2-3, with TRBD2 matching 12 bases. The CDR3 DNA follows: TGCGCCAGCAGCCAGGGACTAGCGGGTTCCGATACGCAGTATTTT. Amino acids: CASSQGLAGSDTQYF.